This T cell receptor beta chain was recovered during a study of shared clonotypes between healthy human individuals. About the study: Researchers assigned three CD4 naive, three CD4 memory, two CD8 naive and one CD8 memory plate to each donor.

Trimming shortened V by 2 bases and J by 5 bases, and 14 bases separated the two germline ends. The CDR3 runs 15 residues. The germline V gene encodes CDR1 SNHLY and CDR2 FYNNEI. The study separated CD4+ cells into CD45RA+ naive and CD45RA-negative memory subsets. Generated by immunoSEQ multiplex PCR, the TCRdb table keeps only in-frame clones and is missing some. The sample holds roughly 2.2 million clones, approximately 90% seen once. The chain employs TRBV2 and TRBJ2-3; a weak D match, TRBD2 (5 bases). The TCR was taken from a man younger than 35 in good health. Some clones in this sample may be carry-over from other donors' samples. Sequencing was performed on naive CD4+ T cells from PBMCs. Subset indicated: CD45RA+ positively selected. This CDR3 reads CASSEIGEYIDTQYF. In DNA, the CDR3 is TGTGCCAGCAGTGAAATCGGGGAGTATATAGATACGCAGTATTTT.